This entry features one TCR beta chain sequence. Assay: immunoSEQ multiplex PCR; the TCRdb copy retains only in-frame clones and omits some. The repertoire includes tens of thousands of clones, more than 65% of them detected once, and 16% sits in the top ten. This CDR3 comprises 18 residues. Germline V CDR1 and CDR2: KGHSH, LQKENI. V was pared by 3 bases and J by 1 base, with 10 bases of the junction left unmatched. The source of the sample is a study of Ad26.COV2.S vaccination and SARS-CoV-2 variants. This receptor was taken from a human donor who had recovered from COVID-19. The sequenced sample was peripheral blood, obtained after recovery from COVID-19. The chain couples TRBV18 to TRBJ2-5, with 11 bases aligning to TRBD2. This CDR3 reads CASSPPTLSGRAQETQYF. The CDR3 bases are TGTGCCAGCTCACCCCCGACTCTTAGCGGGAGGGCCCAAGAGACCCAGTACTTC. The full variable domain, its missing parts supplied by reference TRBV18 and TRBJ2-5, is NAGVMQNPRHLVRRRGQEARLRCSPMKGHSHVYWYRQLPEEGLKFMVYLQKENIIDESGMPKERFSAEFPKEGPSILRIQQVVRGDSAAYFCASSPPTLSGRAQETQYFGPGTRLLVL.